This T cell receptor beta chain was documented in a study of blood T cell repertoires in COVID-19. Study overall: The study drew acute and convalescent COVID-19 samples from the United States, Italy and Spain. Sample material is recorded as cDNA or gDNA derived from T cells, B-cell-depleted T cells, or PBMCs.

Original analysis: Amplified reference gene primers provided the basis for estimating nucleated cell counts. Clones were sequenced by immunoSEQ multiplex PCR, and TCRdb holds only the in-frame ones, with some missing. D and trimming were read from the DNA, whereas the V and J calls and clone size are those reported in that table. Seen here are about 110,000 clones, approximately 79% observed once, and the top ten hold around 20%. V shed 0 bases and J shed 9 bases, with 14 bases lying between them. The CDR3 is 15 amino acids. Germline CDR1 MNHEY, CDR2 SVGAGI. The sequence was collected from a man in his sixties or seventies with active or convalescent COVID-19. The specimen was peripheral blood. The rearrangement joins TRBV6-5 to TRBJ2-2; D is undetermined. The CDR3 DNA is TGTGCCAGCAGTTACTCTCCGGGTGCGAACAGGGAGCTGTTTTTT. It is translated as CASSYSPGANRELFF.